These 30 T cell receptor beta chains were all obtained from the same sample, sequenced in a study of cytomegalovirus exposure and HLA in healthy donors. Primers for the PCR totalled 60 Vbeta and 13 Jbeta. The data were produced by immunoSEQ multiplex PCR, yet TCRdb's version contains in-frame clones alone and is incomplete. The table has around 110,000 clones, approximately 79% seen once; the top ten hold about 2%. Source material: PBMCs. These receptors all come from a man aged 30-40 years in good health and CMV-seronegative.

V usage is TRBV6-6 and J usage is TRBJ2-1; D gene ambiguous. This CDR3 has 12 residues. Between the trimmed V and J ends, which lost 8 bases and 1 base, there was a span of 6 bases. The V gene's germline CDR1 is MNHNY and CDR2 SVGAGI (reference sequence). The CDR3 loop reads CASSLSYNEQFF. The DNA for the CDR3 is TGTGCCAGCTCGTTATCCTACAATGAGCAGTTCTTC.

This rearrangement joins TRBV6-1 to TRBJ1-6, with TRBD1 identical over 10 bases. This CDR3 is built from 14 residues. V gave up 8 bases and J gave up 7 bases; unmatched junction bases: 5. Germline V gene lookup returns CDR1 MNHNS and CDR2 SASEGT. The CDR3 reads CASGDRGGNSPLHF. The CDR3 nucleotides are TGTGCCAGCGGGGACAGGGGAGGAAATTCACCCCTCCACTTT.

This chain links TRBV11-2 with TRBJ2-1; 8 bases match TRBD2. The CDR3 is 17 amino acids. Germline lookup yields CDR1 SGHAT and CDR2 FQNNGV. Trimming removed 1 base from V and 0 bases from J; junction bases left unmatched: 5. The CDR3 DNA reads as TGTGCCAGCAGCTTAGGAGGGGCGGGGGGCTCCTACAATGAGCAGTTCTTC. Protein sequence: CASSLGGAGGSYNEQFF.

V and J are TRBV6-1 and TRBJ2-1, with TRBD2 identical over 11 bases. Germline loops: CDR1 MNHNS, CDR2 SASEGT. J lost 10 bases, V lost 2 bases, and 4 bases had no gene match. The CDR3 is 14 amino acids. CDR3 residues: CASSELAGGGEQFF. CDR3 in DNA: TGTGCCAGCAGTGAACTAGCGGGGGGAGGAGAGCAGTTCTTC.

The chain joins TRBV4-1 to TRBJ1-2, with unresolved D. CDR1 MGHRA and CDR2 YSYEKL come from the germline V gene. V was pared by 1 base and J by 5 bases, with 8 bases between. The CDR3 extends over 13 amino acids. CDR3 bases: TGCGCCAGCAGCCAAGTTACAGCTTATGGCTACACCTTC. Translated, it gives CASSQVTAYGYTF.

The V call is TRBV5-4, the J call TRBJ2-3; TRBD2 matches at 12 bases. Germline lookup yields CDR1 SGHNT and CDR2 YYREEE (reference sequence). V dropped 3 bases and J dropped 4; count of bases not matched to a gene: 9. The CDR3 covers 17 residues. The CDR3 coding sequence is TGTGCCAGCAGCTCGGCTAGCGGGGGGGCGTGGGCAGATACGCAGTATTTT. This gives the protein CASSSASGGAWADTQYF.

Here the CDR3 DNA reads TGCGCCAGCAGCGACCCCCCAGGGGGCGGCTACACCTTC. Its protein is CASSDPPGGGYTF. The rearrangement links TRBV5-1 to TRBJ1-2, with TRBD1 matching 8 bases. CDR3 size: 13 residues. CDR1 and CDR2 from the germline V gene are SGHRS and YFSETQ. The trim removed 4 bases at V and 8 bases at J, leaving 7 bases unmatched.

This CDR3 reads CASSEGAGSDIQYF. The DNA for the CDR3 is TGTGCCAGCAGTGAAGGGGCAGGGTCGGACATTCAGTACTTC. The rearrangement uses TRBV25-1 and TRBJ2-4, with a possible D match to TRBD1 (5 bases). Between the trimmed V and J ends, which lost 2 bases and 8 bases, there was a span of 13 bases. Germline V gives CDR1 MGHDK, CDR2 SYGVNS. This CDR3 comprises 14 residues.

This chain uses TRBV6-1 with TRBJ2-1; 10 nucleotides agree with TRBD2. Looked up from germline, CDR1 is MNHNS and CDR2 is SASEGT. J was trimmed by 5 bases and V by 1 base; bases with no gene match: 2. The CDR3 is 15 residues long. The CDR3 bases are TGTGCCAGCAGTGAAGGTAGCGGGGGGCACAATGAGCAGTTCTTC. As protein: CASSEGSGGHNEQFF.

The V gene is TRBV27, the J gene TRBJ2-5; D perhaps matches TRBD1 (6 bases). The DNA end is more similar to TRBJ2-7, so the J call may be wrong. Germline V gene data show CDR1 as MNHEY and CDR2 as SMNVEV (reference sequence). The CDR3 totals 12 residues. The CDR3 region is CASSFRGGEQYF. The CDR3 DNA sequence: TGTGCCAGCAGTTTCCGAGGGGGCGAGCAGTACTTC.

The chain uses TRBV27 and TRBJ2-3, with D possibly being TRBD2 (6 bases). The CDR3 has 12 amino acids. The V and J ends lost 5 bases and 13 bases respectively, with 16 bases between them. Germline V gene lookup returns CDR1 MNHEY and CDR2 SMNVEV (reference sequence). The CDR3 DNA reads as TGTGCCAGCAGTCAAGGAGGGTCCATCAAGTATTTT. Translating it yields CASSQGGSIKYF.

This chain uses TRBV7-2 with TRBJ2-7; TRBD1 matches 8 bases. The CDR3 sequence is 16 residues long. CDR1 and CDR2 from the germline V gene are SGHTA and FQGNSA. The V gene end was trimmed by 4 bases and the J gene end by 6 bases; junction bases not matched to a gene: 14. As DNA, the CDR3 is TGTGCCAGCAGCTCCCCAGTGACAGGGGCATTTGGCGAGCAGTACTTC. Translation: CASSSPVTGAFGEQYF.

V usage is TRBV9 and J usage is TRBJ1-4, with 9 nucleotides matching TRBD1. CDR1 and CDR2 (germline): SGDLS, YYNGEE. The CDR3 spans 14 residues. V shed 5 bases, J shed 4 bases, and the junction held 3 bases outside the gene matches. CDR3 DNA: TGTGCCAGCAGACCGGGACAGGGTAATGAAAAACTGTTTTTT. Its translation: CASRPGQGNEKLFF.

CDR3 DNA sequence: TGTGCCAGCAGCTTGGGGGGCTTTCAAGAGACCCAGTACTTC. Its translation: CASSLGGFQETQYF. V usage is TRBV5-6 and J usage is TRBJ2-5; TRBD1 is a possible D gene (5 bases). In germline, CDR1 is SGHDT, CDR2 YYEEEE. The CDR3 is 14 residues long. The V gene lost 0 bases and the J gene lost 2 bases, with 8 bases spanning the gap.

The chain is built from TRBV4-1 and TRBJ2-1, with D tentatively TRBD2 (5 bases). V lost 0 bases and J lost 0, with 6 bases in between. The germline CDR1 and CDR2 sequences are MGHRA and YSYEKL. CDR3 length: 15 residues. CDR3 sequence: CASSQERVSYNEQFF. The CDR3, as DNA: TGCGCCAGCAGCCAAGAGAGGGTCTCCTACAATGAGCAGTTCTTC.

The rearrangement joins TRBV9 to TRBJ1-2; D is ambiguous. The CDR3 contains 15 residues. CDR1 and CDR2 (germline): SGDLS, YYNGEE. V lost 3 bases and J 4 bases, leaving 16 bases between the germline ends. In nucleotides, the CDR3 is TGTGCCAGCAGCGCTCAGATCGGCTCAGGCTATGGCTACACCTTC. This sequence encodes CASSAQIGSGYGYTF.

The J gene is TRBJ1-4, the V gene TRBV6-5; 8 nucleotides agree with TRBD1. V dropped 2 bases and J dropped 6; count of bases not matched to a gene: 2. CDR3 length: 14 amino acids. Germline V gives CDR1 MNHEY, CDR2 SVGAGI. The DNA of the CDR3 is TGTGCCAGCAGTTACGGACAGGGTTATGAAAAACTGTTTTTT. This codes for CASSYGQGYEKLFF.

The chain combines TRBV6-5 with TRBJ2-7; the match to TRBD1 covers 8 bases. Trimming took 6 bases from V and 0 from J; bases not matched to a gene: 7. Germline V gene lookup returns CDR1 MNHEY and CDR2 SVGAGI. The CDR3 totals 15 residues. The CDR3 bases are TGTGCCAGCAGCAACACAGGGGGGATCTCCTACGAGCAGTACTTC. It translates to CASSNTGGISYEQYF.

This chain joins TRBV11-2 and TRBJ2-7, with a possible D match to TRBD2 (5 bases). The germline gives CDR1 SGHAT, CDR2 FQNNGV. The CDR3 contains 13 residues. V gave up 5 bases and J gave up 6 bases, with 14 bases separating them. The CDR3 region is CASSPRTASEQYF. CDR3 DNA sequence: TGTGCCAGCAGCCCAAGGACTGCTTCCGAGCAGTACTTC.

This sequence joins TRBV7-2 and TRBJ2-5; 10 positions match TRBD2. CDR3 length: 15 residues. Unmatched junction bases numbered 7, after V lost 5 bases and J lost 4 bases. The V gene's germline CDR1 is SGHTA and CDR2 FQGNSA. The CDR3: CASSPQVAGGETQYF. Here the CDR3 DNA reads TGTGCCAGCAGCCCTCAGGTAGCGGGGGGAGAGACCCAGTACTTC.

The chain carries TRBV4-3 and TRBJ1-2; 7 bases are a match to TRBD1. With 0 bases clipped from V and 4 bases from J, the junction kept 5 bases outside the gene matches. The CDR3 length is 15 residues. CDR1 LGHNA and CDR2 YSLEER come from the germline V gene. CDR3 bases: TGCGCCAGCAGCCAAGATAGGGACAGCTTCTATGGCTACACCTTC. Protein sequence: CASSQDRDSFYGYTF.

The chain's CDR3 is CASSIRDRDYEQYF. CDR3 in DNA: TGTGCCAGCAGTATCCGGGACAGAGACTACGAGCAGTACTTC. The gene calls are TRBV6-1 and TRBJ2-7; 7 bases are shared with TRBD1. Germline trimming cut 5 bases from V and 3 bases from J; bases unmatched to any gene: 7. Per germline, CDR1 MNHNS and CDR2 SASEGT. CDR3 size: 14 residues.

The chain links TRBV5-1 to TRBJ2-3; 7 bases line up with TRBD2. V shed 0 bases and J 0 bases; nucleotides not matched to a gene: 4. Per germline, CDR1 SGHRS and CDR2 YFSETQ. CDR3 length: 16 residues. The CDR3 loop reads CASSLGTSFSTDTQYF. DNA for the CDR3: TGCGCCAGCAGCTTGGGGACTAGTTTTAGCACAGATACGCAGTATTTT.

As to this clone: This same CDR3 is encoded by further DNA sequences in the sample. V usage is TRBV9 and J usage is TRBJ1-1; 11 positions match TRBD1. The CDR3 sequence is 14 residues long. V was clipped by 3 bases and J by 3 bases; unmatched bases: 1. Germline-derived CDR1 and CDR2 are SGDLS and YYNGEE. The CDR3 spells CASSGGQGDTEAFF. In DNA form, the CDR3 reads TGTGCCAGCAGCGGGGGACAGGGGGACACTGAAGCTTTCTTT.

The chain joins TRBV7-9 to TRBJ2-7; a possible D gene is TRBD1 (6 bases). V lost 1 base and J 0 bases, leaving 10 bases between the germline ends. Germline-derived CDR1 and CDR2 are SEHNR and FQNEAQ (reference sequence). This CDR3 has 15 amino acids. The DNA of the CDR3 is TGTGCCAGCAGCTTAGTAGGGACAATCTCCTACGAGCAGTACTTC. It specifies CASSLVGTISYEQYF. The full variable domain, completed using reference TRBV7-9 and TRBJ2-7, is DTGVSQNPRHKITKRGQNVTFRCDPISEHNRLYWYRQTLGQGPEFLTYFQNEAQLEKSRLLSDRFSAERPKGSFSTLEIQRTEQGDSAMYLCASSLVGTISYEQYFGPGTRLTVT.

V and J are TRBV25-1 and TRBJ2-1; perhaps TRBD1 as D (6 bases). The CDR3 is made up of 15 amino acids. Germline V lookup: CDR1 MGHDK, CDR2 SYGVNS. Trimming removed 4 bases at V and 6 bases at J, with 16 bases between. CDR3 loop: CASSGPLTGFNEQFF. The CDR3 DNA follows: TGTGCCAGCAGTGGACCATTAACAGGGTTCAATGAGCAGTTCTTC.

This rearrangement joins TRBV28 to TRBJ1-4; weak D call: TRBD1 (5 bases). Looked up from germline, CDR1 is MDHEN and CDR2 is SYDVKM. The ends were cut back, 3 bases at V and 5 bases at J, with 13 bases in the middle. The CDR3 extends over 15 amino acids. The CDR3 DNA follows: TGTGCCAGCAGTTTGGGGGGGATAGGAAATGAAAAACTGTTTTTT. Translation gives CASSLGGIGNEKLFF.

The rearrangement joins TRBV5-5 to TRBJ2-7; 9 nucleotides match TRBD1. The CDR3 has 14 residues. Germline lookup yields CDR1 SGHKS and CDR2 YYEKEE (reference sequence). Unmatched junction bases numbered 2, after V lost 2 bases and J lost 2 bases. The CDR3: CASSFGTGTYEQYF. As DNA, the CDR3 is TGTGCCAGCAGCTTCGGGACAGGGACCTACGAGCAGTACTTC.

This clone appeared a few times. The chain employs TRBV4-3 and TRBJ2-5; D is ambiguous. V gave up 0 bases and J gave up 5 bases, with 7 bases separating them. The CDR3 is made up of 13 amino acids. In germline, CDR1 is LGHNA, CDR2 YSLEER. CDR3 sequence reads: CASSQDLPETQYF. CDR3 bases: TGCGCCAGCAGCCAAGATCTTCCGGAGACCCAGTACTTC.

This rearrangement joins TRBV7-8 to TRBJ1-1, with unresolved D. Germline CDR1 SGHVS, CDR2 FQNEAQ. The CDR3 runs to 13 residues. V lost 5 bases and J lost 5, with 12 bases in between. CDR3 protein: CASSRGRRTEAFF. Here the CDR3 DNA reads TGTGCCAGCAGCCGAGGCAGAAGGACTGAAGCTTTCTTT.